This is a list of T cell receptor beta chains from one sample in a study of CD8+ T cells in alopecia areata. Using immunoSEQ multiplex PCR, the repertoire was profiled, and TCRdb retains in-frame clones only, with some absent. Of under 350,000 clones in the sample, roughly 64% were seen once. Sequenced here: CD4+ T cells sorted from blood, sampled at week 24, from a patient treated with tofacitinib. The receptor source for this set is a human donor with alopecia areata. The CDR3 runs from the conserved cysteine through the conserved F or W. Each record gives: D gene, V gene, J gene, CDR3 length, clone size, CDR3 DNA, CDR3 protein. A D gene is named only where the DNA matches it firmly. Rows give clone size only sometimes, using once, few, many, or a class for an expanded clone.

-,TRBV5-1,TRBJ2-7,16,-,TGCGCCAGCAGCTTTATCGCTAGCGCCCTCTCCTACGAGCAGTACTTC,CASSFIASALSYEQYF
-,TRBV6-5,TRBJ2-3,15,-,TGTGCCAGCAGTTACTCCAGTTCTAGCACAGATACGCAGTATTTT,CASSYSSSSTDTQYF
-,TRBV29-1,TRBJ2-5,13,few,TGCAGCGTCGGAGGGACTTCTTGGGAGACCCAGTACTTC,CSVGGTSWETQYF
TRBD2,TRBV28,TRBJ2-4,20,few,TGTGCCAGCAGTCTTAAACGCATCCGACTAGCATTGGGCGTTAGGGACATTCAGTACTTC,CASSLKRIRLALGVRDIQYF
TRBD2,TRBV7-2,TRBJ2-7,13,-,TGTGCCAGCAGCTTGGGCCCGGGGGGCGAGCAGTACTTC,CASSLGPGGEQYF
-,TRBV2,TRBJ2-2,13,once,TGTGCCAGCACTAGGCAACTCACCGGGGAGCTGTTTTTT,CASTRQLTGELFF
TRBD2,TRBV15,TRBJ2-1,17,once,TGTGCCACCAGCAGAGAGGGCCGGGGGGGCACCTACAATGAGCAGTTCTTC,CATSREGRGGTYNEQFF
-,TRBV4-1,TRBJ1-3,16,-,TGCGCCAGCAGCCCCATAGGCCAAAACTCTGGAAACACCATATATTTT,CASSPIGQNSGNTIYF
TRBD2,TRBV10-3,TRBJ2-5,13,-,TGTGCCATCAGTGATGGGGAGGGAGAGACCCAGTACTTC,CAISDGEGETQYF
-,TRBV6-1,TRBJ1-5,14,once,TGTGCCAGCAGTACCAGGGATAGCAATCAGCCCCAGCATTTT,CASSTRDSNQPQHF
TRBD2,TRBV10-3,TRBJ2-1,16,-,TGTGCCATCAGTGGCGGGGGGCAATCGAACCCCAATGAGCAGTTCTTC,CAISGGGQSNPNEQFF
-,TRBV28,TRBJ1-2,14,few,TGTGCCAGCAGTTTTGGGCAGCGGAAAGATGGCTACACCTTC,CASSFGQRKDGYTF
-,TRBV4-3,TRBJ2-5,14,-,TGCGCCAGCAGCCAAGGGGTCCTCCAAGAGACCCAGTACTTC,CASSQGVLQETQYF
-,TRBV2,TRBJ2-6,13,few,TGTGCCAGCAGTGGTACGGACATCAACGTCCTGACTTTC,CASSGTDINVLTF
-,TRBV18,TRBJ1-1,11,-,TGTGCCAGCTCCCCCAGGTCTGAAGCTTTCTTT,CASSPRSEAFF
-,TRBV6-1,TRBJ1-5,15,-,TGTGCCAGCAGTGAAGGCACAGGAGTCAATCAGCCCCAGCATTTT,CASSEGTGVNQPQHF
TRBD2,TRBV5-1,TRBJ2-7,14,-,TGCGCCAGCAGCATAGCGGGGCCTACCTACGAGCAGTACTTC,CASSIAGPTYEQYF